The 19 T cell receptor beta chains reported below all come from one sample, sequenced in a study of cytomegalovirus exposure and HLA in healthy donors. Use of 60 Vbeta and 13 Jbeta primers characterized the PCR. TCRdb's table, derived via immunoSEQ multiplex PCR, lists solely in-frame clones and lacks some. This sample's table reports some 120,000 clones. Sequences were obtained from PBMCs. These receptors came from a young man in good health and CMV-seronegative.

The genes are TRBV4-1 and TRBJ2-5; no firm D call. The V end lost 6 bases, the J end lost 2 bases, and 16 bases lay between the germline ends. The V gene's germline CDR1 is MGHRA and CDR2 YSYEKL. The CDR3 extends over 15 amino acids. The CDR3 DNA follows: TGCGCCAGCAGGGTCTATCACCTAGAACAAGAGACCCAGTACTTC. This encodes CASRVYHLEQETQYF.

The chain is built from TRBV27 and TRBJ2-3; 11 bases are a match to TRBD1. Germline CDR1 is MNHEY and CDR2 is SMNVEV (reference sequence). Losses at the gene ends were 5 bases for V and 5 bases for J; bases not matched to a gene: 12. The CDR3 consists of 17 residues. The CDR3 DNA is TGTGCCAGCAGTCCTCCCCAGGGGACAGGGGGGAGAGATACGCAGTATTTT. It yields the protein CASSPPQGTGGRDTQYF.

On this clone: Because it lacks the conserved phenylalanine or tryptophan at the end, this CDR3 is likely a read error. The CDR3 loop is CASSPASGQGGYGYTS. The CDR3 coding sequence is TGTGCCAGCAGTCCAGCCTCAGGCCAGGGTGGCTATGGCTACACCTCC. This chain links TRBV28 with TRBJ1-2; possible D gene TRBD1, 5 bases. Germline V gene sequence: CDR1 MDHEN, CDR2 SYDVKM. V shed 5 bases and J shed 4 bases, with 20 bases lying between them. The CDR3 loop spans 16 amino acids.

This chain links TRBV15 with TRBJ2-5; 9 bases fit TRBD1. Trimming took 0 bases from V and 2 from J; bases not matched to a gene: 10. From germline, CDR1 is LNHNV and CDR2 YYDKDF (reference sequence). The CDR3 loop spans 18 amino acids. CDR3 protein: CATSRDRGTGINQETQYF. The CDR3 DNA reads as TGTGCCACCAGCAGAGATAGGGGGACAGGGATAAATCAAGAGACCCAGTACTTC.

CDR3 sequence reads: CASSLIQGASSPLHF. Written as DNA, the CDR3 is TGTGCCAGCAGTCTTATACAGGGGGCTAGCTCACCCCTCCACTTT. The gene calls are TRBV2 and TRBJ1-6; 9 bases are shared with TRBD1. The CDR3 contains 15 residues. CDR1 is SNHLY, CDR2 FYNNEI, per germline. Losses at the gene ends were 5 bases for V and 10 bases for J; bases not matched to a gene: 9.

V and J are TRBV30 and TRBJ1-1; D is perhaps TRBD1 (5 bases). The V gene's germline CDR1 is GTSNPN and CDR2 SVGIG (reference sequence). CDR3 length equals 14 residues. V was cut by 3 bases and J by 4 bases, with 15 bases left in between. This CDR3 is CAWRKILGGTEAFF. CDR3 nucleotides: TGTGCCTGGAGGAAAATATTGGGGGGCACTGAAGCTTTCTTT.

This chain connects TRBV19 to TRBJ1-5; TRBD1 matches 10 bases. From germline, CDR1 is LNHDA and CDR2 SQIVND (reference sequence). The V and J ends lost 5 bases and 6 bases, in that order; junction bases with no gene match: 10. This CDR3 has 16 amino acids. In DNA, the CDR3 is TGTGCCAGTAGTCCTCGGACAGGGGGTGAGGGTCAGCCCCAGCATTTT. This encodes CASSPRTGGEGQPQHF. Variable domain in full (rest from reference TRBV19 and TRBJ1-5): DGGITQSPKYLFRKEGQNVTLSCEQNLNHDAMYWYRQDPGQGLRLIYYSQIVNDFQKGDIAEGYSVSREKKESFPLTVTSAQKNPTAFYLCASSPRTGGEGQPQHFGDGTRLSIL.

V and J are TRBV18 and TRBJ1-6; 7 positions match TRBD1. V was pared by 4 bases and J by 9 bases, with 6 bases of the junction left unmatched. CDR1 and CDR2 from the germline V gene are KGHSH and LQKENI. The CDR3 sequence is 14 residues long. The CDR3 sequence: CASSLGQVGSPLHF. For the CDR3, the DNA is TGTGCCAGCTCACTAGGACAGGTTGGTTCACCCCTCCACTTT.

The rearrangement links TRBV5-6 to TRBJ2-3; 8 bases line up with TRBD2. Trimming cost V 4 bases and J 1 base; bases outside gene matches: 17. Germline CDR1 is SGHDT and CDR2 is YYEEEE. The CDR3 has 19 amino acids. The CDR3 coding sequence is TGTGCCAGCAGCGCCCGCCTCGGGGGGGCCACGAGAGGCACAGATACGCAGTATTTT. This gives the protein CASSARLGGATRGTDTQYF.

A remark on this clone: The sample has other DNA sequences that encode this CDR3 too. This chain links TRBV18 with TRBJ2-7; a possible D gene is TRBD1 (6 bases). CDR1 is KGHSH and CDR2 is LQKENI in the germline V gene. Trimming pared 3 bases from V and 2 bases from J, leaving 8 bases between. The CDR3 extends over 13 amino acids. The CDR3 protein is CASSPRGPYEQYF. The CDR3 DNA reads as TGTGCCAGCTCACCCAGGGGTCCCTACGAGCAGTACTTC.

The rearrangement links TRBV5-1 to TRBJ2-2; unclear D gene. Germline V gives CDR1 SGHRS, CDR2 YFSETQ. The V end was cut by 0 bases, the J end by 3 bases, with 9 bases between. CDR3 length: 15 amino acids. CDR3 DNA: TGCGCCAGCAGCTTGGTGGTAGCTTACACCGGGGAGCTGTTTTTT. Protein product: CASSLVVAYTGELFF.

V is TRBV9 and J is TRBJ2-5, with 7 bases lining up with TRBD2. The germline V gene encodes CDR1 SGDLS and CDR2 YYNGEE. V lost 2 bases and J lost 0; bases outside the gene matches: 10. This CDR3 is 17 amino acids long. The CDR3 DNA is TGTGCCAGCAGCGTTTCTCTCAGCGGGGAATACCAAGAGACCCAGTACTTC. Translated: CASSVSLSGEYQETQYF.

V is TRBV7-2 and J is TRBJ2-3; maybe TRBD2 (5 bases). Germline CDR1 reads SGHTA; CDR2 reads FQGNSA. The CDR3 consists of 15 residues. Between the trimmed V and J ends, which lost 5 bases and 3 bases, there was a span of 15 bases. CDR3 in amino acids: CASSLSSGWTDTQYF. CDR3 DNA sequence: TGTGCCAGCAGCCTCTCTTCGGGGTGGACAGATACGCAGTATTTT. Full variable domain (outside the CDR3, taken from reference TRBV7-2 and TRBJ2-3): GAGVSQSPSNKVTEKGKDVELRCDPISGHTALYWYRQSLGQGLEFLIYFQGNSAPDKSGLPSDRFSAERTGGSVSTLTIQRTQQEDSAVYLCASSLSSGWTDTQYFGPGTRLTVL.

According to its frequency, this clone is medium-sized. V usage is TRBV2 and J usage is TRBJ2-3; D may be TRBD1 (6 bases). The V gene's germline CDR1 is SNHLY and CDR2 FYNNEI. The CDR3 is 16 amino acids. Trimming shortened V by 1 base and J by 4 bases, and 15 bases separated the two germline ends. The CDR3 DNA is TGTGCCAGCAGTGAAGGCCAGGACAAGGGGGCAGATACGCAGTATTTT. It yields the protein CASSEGQDKGADTQYF.

The rearrangement uses TRBV7-2 and TRBJ1-2, with a tentative D call TRBD1 (5 bases). The length of the CDR3 is 14 residues. CDR1 SGHTA and CDR2 FQGNSA come from the germline V gene. Trimming left V 2 bases short and J 3 bases short, with 10 bases between. Here the CDR3 DNA reads TGTGCCAGCAGCTTATTAGGGGTAGACTATGGCTACACCTTC. It encodes CASSLLGVDYGYTF.

V is TRBV7-9 and J is TRBJ1-1; 7 nucleotides match TRBD1. The CDR3 is 15 amino acids. V dropped 6 bases and J dropped 2; count of bases not matched to a gene: 9. Germline assignment: CDR1 SEHNR and CDR2 FQNEAQ (reference sequence). In nucleotides, the CDR3 is TGTGCCAGCAGACACAGACAGGGTATCAACACTGAAGCTTTCTTT. Translating it yields CASRHRQGINTEAFF.

This chain links TRBV7-9 with TRBJ2-3; TRBD1 agrees at 7 bases. CDR3 length: 16 amino acids. V shed 2 bases, J shed 1 base, and the junction held 6 bases outside the gene matches. CDR1 is SEHNR and CDR2 is FQNEAQ in the germline V gene (reference sequence). CDR3 protein: CASSLPAGGRTDTQYF. Written as DNA, the CDR3 is TGTGCCAGCAGCTTACCGGCAGGGGGACGCACAGATACGCAGTATTTT.

V is TRBV29-1 and J is TRBJ1-2; D remains unclear. The CDR3 sequence is 11 residues long. Deletions cut 4 bases from V and 5 bases from J, with 8 bases between. The germline V gene has CDR1 SQVTM and CDR2 ANQGSEA. The CDR3: CSVATTYGYTF. Written as DNA, the CDR3 is TGCAGCGTTGCGACAACGTATGGCTACACCTTC. Drawing the rest from reference TRBV29-1 and TRBJ1-2, the complete variable domain is SAVISQKPSRDICQRGTSLTIQCQVDSQVTMMFWYRQQPGQSLTLIATANQGSEATYESGFVIDKFPISRPNLTFSTLTVSNMSPEDSSIYLCSVATTYGYTFGSGTRLTVV.

V usage is TRBV29-1 and J usage is TRBJ2-5; TRBD2 is a possible D gene (5 bases). The CDR3 has 16 amino acids. Trimming removed 7 bases at V and 0 bases at J, with 21 bases between. Germline loops: CDR1 SQVTM, CDR2 ANQGSEA. CDR3 coding DNA: TGCAGCGCTATTCCTCAGGAGGAATCATACCAAGAGACCCAGTACTTC. It specifies CSAIPQEESYQETQYF.